Given below is one T cell receptor (beta chain) in context. Its antigen is currently unknown. This sample was included in a study of identical twins. Study results and caveats: Modelling approaches yielded underestimates of out-of-frame TCR alpha sharing between monozygotic twins. Twin-shared out-of-frame alpha sequences showed excess low generation probability. Cord blood beta clonotypes present at high abundance carried fewer insertions; no such pattern appeared in memory repertoires.

Template switching added a universal primer binding site, and final cDNA carried unique molecular identifiers. In TCRdb, the 5' RACE reads were re-called with MiXCR into one record per CDR3 protein. The data contain approximately 1.8 million distinct CDR3 sequences, 32% of them singletons. The V and J ends lost 3 bases and 1 base respectively, with 18 bases between them. Germline V gives CDR1 MDHEN, CDR2 SYDVKM. The CDR3 is 17 residues long. The J gene is TRBJ2-5, the V gene TRBV28; D is possibly TRBD1 (5 bases). The clonotype was recovered from a newborn girl in good health. The sample consisted of cord blood. The DNA for the CDR3 is TGTGCCAGCAGTTTCTCTTTTAGGGAAGGGGCCCAAGAGACCCAGTACTTC. This codes for CASSFSFREGAQETQYF.